The 13 T cell receptor beta chains below come from one sample, sequenced in a study of T cell responses to AZD1222 COVID-19 vaccine (dated by TCRdb to the early 2020s). Interpreted using the paper, the time point label stands for: baseline before first vaccination. What this sample's treatment or condition label stands for: meningococcal conjugate vaccine given as trial control. The library was obtained by the immunoSEQ multiplex PCR assay. Sourced from immuneACCESS, this table was stored by TCRdb with only in-frame sequences that have V and J called. A share of the clones is absent; for the studies checked, an unresolved V gene accounts for under half, and the remainder has no known explanation. A total of around 140,000 clones appear in this sample, approximately 93% of them only once. Around 1% of the sample lies in the top ten. This material consisted of peripheral blood, taken on day 0 of MenACWY control vaccination. The origin of the receptors is an adult in good health.

The V call is TRBV5-1, the J call TRBJ1-1; D might be TRBD1 (5 bases). The CDR3 is made up of 14 amino acids. Germline V gene sequence: CDR1 SGHRS, CDR2 YFSETQ. V shed 3 bases and J shed 6 bases, with 15 bases lying between them. CDR3 residues: CASSSSGGYAEAFF. The CDR3 nucleotides read TGCGCCAGCAGCTCGTCCGGGGGGTACGCTGAAGCTTTCTTT. The full variable domain, with the rest looked up from reference TRBV5-1 and TRBJ1-1, is KAGVTQTPRYLIKTRGQQVTLSCSPISGHRSVSWYQQTPGQGLQFLFEYFSETQRNKGNFPGRFSGRQFSNSRSEMNVSTLELGDSALYLCASSSSGGYAEAFFGQGTRLTVV.

This chain links TRBV4-1 with TRBJ1-2; no clear D. The CDR3 extends over 13 amino acids. CDR1 and CDR2 from the germline V gene are MGHRA and YSYEKL. V shed 2 bases and J shed 7 bases, with 11 bases lying between them. The DNA for the CDR3 is TGCGCCAGCAGCCAACCCCCGGTCCGTGGCTACACCTTC. It specifies CASSQPPVRGYTF.

This chain connects TRBV25-1 to TRBJ2-1; TRBD1 aligns across 11 bases. The length of the CDR3 is 15 residues. The V gene's germline CDR1 is MGHDK and CDR2 SYGVNS. Trimming cost V 2 bases and J 8 bases; bases outside gene matches: 5. The CDR3 loop reads CASSEPGQGGDEQFF. The CDR3 coding sequence is TGTGCCAGCAGTGAACCGGGACAGGGGGGCGATGAGCAGTTCTTC.

This clone is a singleton in its sample. The rearrangement links TRBV7-9 to TRBJ2-6; tentatively, D is TRBD1 (6 bases). The CDR3 consists of 18 residues. Germline V gene data show CDR1 as SEHNR and CDR2 as FQNEAQ (reference sequence). Trimming removed 4 bases at V and 0 bases at J, with 16 bases between. As DNA, the CDR3 is TGTGCCAGCAGCTCAAGGACAGCTTTCCTCTCTGGGGCCAACGTCCTGACTTTC. It yields the protein CASSSRTAFLSGANVLTF.

J is TRBJ2-5 and V is TRBV5-4; 8 bases align to TRBD2. This CDR3 has 14 residues. The V gene end was trimmed by 5 bases and the J gene end by 4 bases; junction bases not matched to a gene: 7. Per germline, CDR1 SGHNT and CDR2 YYREEE (reference sequence). The CDR3, as DNA: TGTGCCAGCAGTCTCGACCTAGCGGGAGAGACCCAGTACTTC. Translated: CASSLDLAGETQYF.

The genes are TRBV15 and TRBJ1-5, with 9 bases matching TRBD1. This CDR3 has 17 residues. Germline CDR1 LNHNV, CDR2 YYDKDF (reference sequence). J was trimmed by 1 base and V by 4 bases; bases with no gene match: 8. The CDR3 here is CATSKGQGKYSNQPQHF. For the CDR3, the DNA is TGTGCCACCAGCAAGGGACAGGGAAAATACAGCAATCAGCCCCAGCATTTT.

The V call is TRBV24-1, the J call TRBJ2-7; tentatively, D is TRBD1 (6 bases). V lost 9 bases and J lost 4, with 15 bases in between. Germline loops: CDR1 KGHDR, CDR2 SFDVKD. There are 13 residues in the CDR3. Here the CDR3 reads CATADRTVYEQYF. In nucleotides, the CDR3 is TGTGCCACCGCGGATCGGACAGTTTACGAGCAGTACTTC.

The chain employs TRBV7-2 and TRBJ1-6; TRBD1 aligns across 7 bases. The CDR3 runs 14 residues. V lost 6 bases and J lost 10; bases outside the gene matches: 9. The V gene's germline CDR1 is SGHTA and CDR2 FQGNSA. The CDR3 loop reads CASRTQGVRSPLHF. In DNA form, the CDR3 reads TGTGCCAGCAGGACTCAGGGGGTCAGATCACCCCTCCACTTT. The full variable domain, in which reference TRBV7-2 and TRBJ1-6 provide the parts outside the CDR3, is GAGVSQSPSNKVTEKGKDVELRCDPISGHTALYWYRQSLGQGLEFLIYFQGNSAPDKSGLPSDRFSAERTGGSVSTLTIQRTQQEDSAVYLCASRTQGVRSPLHFGNGTRLTVT.

The chain links TRBV5-1 to TRBJ2-1; 11 bases line up with TRBD2. The CDR3 length is 18 residues. V gave up 0 bases and J gave up 5 bases; unmatched junction bases: 10. Germline assignment: CDR1 SGHRS and CDR2 YFSETQ. CDR3 in DNA: TGCGCCAGCAGCTTGGGGTCACTAGCGGGAGTTGGTAACAATGAGCAGTTCTTC. Translation gives CASSLGSLAGVGNNEQFF. Filled out from reference TRBV5-1 and TRBJ2-1, the complete variable domain reads KAGVTQTPRYLIKTRGQQVTLSCSPISGHRSVSWYQQTPGQGLQFLFEYFSETQRNKGNFPGRFSGRQFSNSRSEMNVSTLELGDSALYLCASSLGSLAGVGNNEQFFGPGTRLTVL.

The chain employs TRBV18 and TRBJ1-1; 9 bases are shared with TRBD1. The J segment lost 5 bases and the V segment lost 6 bases, leaving 4 bases of the junction unmatched. This CDR3 contains 13 residues. Germline V gives CDR1 KGHSH, CDR2 LQKENI. CDR3 protein: CASSNRGQTEAFF. In DNA form, the CDR3 reads TGTGCCAGCTCTAACAGGGGGCAAACTGAAGCTTTCTTT.

The chain uses TRBV9 and TRBJ1-1; TRBD1 agrees at 12 bases. Germline V gene lookup returns CDR1 SGDLS and CDR2 YYNGEE. The V segment lost 4 bases and the J segment 5 bases; nucleotides outside the gene matches: 6. The CDR3 is 15 amino acids. The DNA for the CDR3 is TGTGCCAGCAGCCCGAGGGACAGGGGGCTTACTGAAGCTTTCTTT. It yields the protein CASSPRDRGLTEAFF.

V is TRBV3-1 (or the pseudogene TRBV3-2) and J is TRBJ2-2; TRBD2 agrees at 7 bases. CDR1 LGHDT and CDR2 YNNKEL come from the germline V gene (reference sequence). There are 16 residues in the CDR3. The V gene end was trimmed by 7 bases and the J gene end by 7 bases; junction bases not matched to a gene: 15. The CDR3 here is CASTRSGGSLHGELFF. CDR3 nucleotide sequence: TGTGCCAGCACCAGGTCCGGGGGGAGTTTACACGGGGAGCTGTTTTTT.

This clone has only one observation. The genes are TRBV3-1 (or the pseudogene TRBV3-2) and TRBJ1-4; D unresolved. This CDR3 has 15 amino acids. Looked up from germline, CDR1 is LGHDT and CDR2 is YNNKEL (reference sequence). V was cut by 6 bases and J by 0 bases, with 11 bases left in between. The CDR3 DNA follows: TGTGCCAGCAGACCATCGGCTGCAACTAATGAAAAACTGTTTTTT. Translation gives CASRPSAATNEKLFF.